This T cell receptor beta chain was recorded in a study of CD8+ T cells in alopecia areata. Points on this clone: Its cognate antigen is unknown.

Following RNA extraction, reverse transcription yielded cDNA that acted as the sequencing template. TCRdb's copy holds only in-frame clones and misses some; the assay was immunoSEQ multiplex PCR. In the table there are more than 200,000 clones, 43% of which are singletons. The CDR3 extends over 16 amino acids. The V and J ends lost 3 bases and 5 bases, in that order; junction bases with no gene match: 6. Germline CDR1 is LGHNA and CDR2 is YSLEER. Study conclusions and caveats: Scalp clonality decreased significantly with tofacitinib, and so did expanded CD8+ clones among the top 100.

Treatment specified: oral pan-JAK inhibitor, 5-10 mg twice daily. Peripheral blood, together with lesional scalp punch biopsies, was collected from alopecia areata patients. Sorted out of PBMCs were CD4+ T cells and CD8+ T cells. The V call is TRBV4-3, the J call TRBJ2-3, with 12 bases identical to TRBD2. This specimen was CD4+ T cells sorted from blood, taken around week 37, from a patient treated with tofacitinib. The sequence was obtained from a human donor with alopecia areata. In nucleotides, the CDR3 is TGCGCCAGCAGCCATCGACTAGCGGGAGTGGGAGATACGCAGTATTTT. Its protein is CASSHRLAGVGDTQYF.